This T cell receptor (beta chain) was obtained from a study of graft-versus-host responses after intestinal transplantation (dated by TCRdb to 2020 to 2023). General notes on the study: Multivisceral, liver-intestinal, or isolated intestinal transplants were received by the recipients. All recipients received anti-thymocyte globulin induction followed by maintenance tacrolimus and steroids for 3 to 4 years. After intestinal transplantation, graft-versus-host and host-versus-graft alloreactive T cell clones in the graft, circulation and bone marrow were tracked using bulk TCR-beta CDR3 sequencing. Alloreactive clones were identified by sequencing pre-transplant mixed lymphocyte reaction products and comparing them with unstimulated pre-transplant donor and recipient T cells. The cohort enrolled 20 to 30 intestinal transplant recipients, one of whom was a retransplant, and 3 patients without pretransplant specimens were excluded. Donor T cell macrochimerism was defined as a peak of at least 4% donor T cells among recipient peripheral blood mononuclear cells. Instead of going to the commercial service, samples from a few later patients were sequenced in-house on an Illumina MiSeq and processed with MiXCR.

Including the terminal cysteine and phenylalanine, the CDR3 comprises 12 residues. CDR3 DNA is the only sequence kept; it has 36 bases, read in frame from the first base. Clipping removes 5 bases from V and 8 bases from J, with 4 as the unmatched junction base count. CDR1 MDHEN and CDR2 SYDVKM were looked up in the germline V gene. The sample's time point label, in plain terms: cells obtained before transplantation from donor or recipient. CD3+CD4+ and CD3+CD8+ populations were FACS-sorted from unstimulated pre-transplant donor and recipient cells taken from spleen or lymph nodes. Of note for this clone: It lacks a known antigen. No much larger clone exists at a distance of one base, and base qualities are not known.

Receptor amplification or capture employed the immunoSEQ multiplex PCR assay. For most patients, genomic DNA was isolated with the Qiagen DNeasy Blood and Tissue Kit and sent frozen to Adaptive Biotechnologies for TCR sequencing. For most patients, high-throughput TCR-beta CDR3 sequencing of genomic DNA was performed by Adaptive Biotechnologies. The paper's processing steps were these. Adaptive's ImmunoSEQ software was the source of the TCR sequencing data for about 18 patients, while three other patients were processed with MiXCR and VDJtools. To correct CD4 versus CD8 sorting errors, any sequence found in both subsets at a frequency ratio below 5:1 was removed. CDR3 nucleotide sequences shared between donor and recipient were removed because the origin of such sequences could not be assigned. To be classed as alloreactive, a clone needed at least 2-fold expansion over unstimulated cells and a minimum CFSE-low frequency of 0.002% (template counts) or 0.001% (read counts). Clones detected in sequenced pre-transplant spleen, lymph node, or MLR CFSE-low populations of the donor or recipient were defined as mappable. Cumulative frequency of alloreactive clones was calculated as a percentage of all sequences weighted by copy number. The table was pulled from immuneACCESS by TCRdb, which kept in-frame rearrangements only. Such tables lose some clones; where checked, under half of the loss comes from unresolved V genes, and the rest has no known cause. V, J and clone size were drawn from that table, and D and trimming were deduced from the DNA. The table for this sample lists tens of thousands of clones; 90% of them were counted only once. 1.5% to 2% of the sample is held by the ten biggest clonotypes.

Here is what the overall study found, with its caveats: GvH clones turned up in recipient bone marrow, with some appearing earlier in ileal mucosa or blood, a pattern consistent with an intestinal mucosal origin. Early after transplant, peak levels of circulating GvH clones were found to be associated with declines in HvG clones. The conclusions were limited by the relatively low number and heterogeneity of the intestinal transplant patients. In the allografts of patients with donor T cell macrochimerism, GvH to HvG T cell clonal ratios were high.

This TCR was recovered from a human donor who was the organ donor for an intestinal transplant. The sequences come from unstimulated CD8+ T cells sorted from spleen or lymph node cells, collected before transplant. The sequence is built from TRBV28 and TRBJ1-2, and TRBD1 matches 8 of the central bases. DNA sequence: TGTGCCAGCAGTCCACAGGGGGGGGGCTACACCTTC. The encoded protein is CASSPQGGGYTF.